This passage covers 17 T cell receptor beta chains from one sample sequenced in a study of T cell changes during pregnancy in multiple sclerosis. TCRdb keeps only in-frame clones here, not all; method: immunoSEQ multiplex PCR. This table has tens of thousands of clones, approximately 93% appearing once. The sample in question was CD8+ T cells from peripheral blood mononuclear cells, obtained in the third trimester of pregnancy. The origin of the receptors is a female donor with multiple sclerosis, enrolled in a pregnancy study.

The V call is TRBV19, the J call TRBJ2-1; 9 bases map to TRBD1. CDR1 LNHDA and CDR2 SQIVND come from the germline V gene (reference sequence). CDR3 length equals 15 residues. J was trimmed by 2 bases and V by 3 bases; bases with no gene match: 2. The CDR3 DNA follows: TGTGCCAGTAGTATCGGGGACAGGGCCTACAATGAGCAGTTCTTC. This sequence encodes CASSIGDRAYNEQFF.

This CDR3 reads CASSATTGPAFAEAFF. CDR3 in DNA: TGTGCCAGTAGTGCCACGACAGGGCCCGCCTTCGCTGAAGCTTTCTTT. J is TRBJ1-1 and V is TRBV19; 7 nucleotides match TRBD1. CDR1 is LNHDA, CDR2 SQIVND, per germline (reference sequence). Trimming removed 5 bases from V and 6 bases from J; junction bases left unmatched: 15. CDR3 length: 16 residues.

The CDR3 sequence is CGGVLAGVPGELFF. Here the CDR3 DNA reads TGTGGGGGGGTACTAGCGGGAGTACCCGGGGAGCTGTTTTTT. V usage is TRBV6-4 and J usage is TRBJ2-2, with 11 bases aligning to TRBD2. This CDR3 is built from 14 residues. Germline V gene data show CDR1 as MRHNA and CDR2 as SNTAGT.

The gene calls are TRBV5-4 and TRBJ2-3; D call uncertain. Germline lookup yields CDR1 SGHNT and CDR2 YYREEE (reference sequence). The CDR3 runs to 14 residues. Trimming removed 0 bases from V and 5 bases from J, with 10 bases in between. Here the CDR3 DNA reads TGTGCCAGCAGCTTGGACCGGCGCGGAGATACGCAGTATTTT. Residues: CASSLDRRGDTQYF.

This clone was observed a single time. The V gene is TRBV2, the J gene TRBJ2-1; TRBD1 agrees at 10 bases. The CDR3 contains 14 residues. The V and J ends lost 7 bases and 9 bases, in that order; junction bases with no gene match: 9. In germline, CDR1 is SNHLY, CDR2 FYNNEI. CDR3 sequence (DNA): TGTGCCAGCACCCCGACAGGGGGCCGTTCTGAGCAGTTCTTC. Its translation is CASTPTGGRSEQFF.

The rearrangement uses TRBV4-3 and TRBJ2-1; 12 nucleotides align to TRBD2. Germline CDR1 is LGHNA and CDR2 is YSLEER. There are 14 residues in the CDR3. After removal of 4 bases from V and 7 bases from J, the junction contained 2 bases not matched to a gene. CDR3 loop: CASSLGLAGNEQFF. The CDR3 nucleotides read TGCGCCAGCAGCCTCGGACTAGCGGGGAATGAGCAGTTCTTC.

This chain links TRBV19 with TRBJ2-1, with 12 positions matching TRBD2. Germline CDR1 reads LNHDA; CDR2 reads SQIVND (reference sequence). The CDR3 runs to 14 residues. After removal of 8 bases from V and 9 bases from J, the junction contained 8 bases not matched to a gene. The CDR3 bases are TGTGCCAGTGCGACTAGCGGGAGTATAGTTGAGCAGTTCTTC. Its protein product is CASATSGSIVEQFF.

The chain is built from TRBV5-4 and TRBJ2-7, with 8 positions matching TRBD2. The CDR3 consists of 18 residues. Losses at the gene ends were 4 bases for V and 0 bases for J; bases not matched to a gene: 15. Germline V lookup: CDR1 SGHNT, CDR2 YYREEE (reference sequence). CDR3 nucleotide sequence: TGTGCCAGCAGCCGGGGGGATGGTGGGCGGGAGGACTCCTACGAGCAGTACTTC. Its translation is CASSRGDGGREDSYEQYF.

This clone was seen more than once but under ten times. The J gene is TRBJ2-1, the V gene TRBV27; 7 bases agree with TRBD2. The CDR3 contains 14 residues. Germline V gene data show CDR1 as MNHEY and CDR2 as SMNVEV (reference sequence). V trimming: 4 bases; J trimming: 4 bases; junction bases outside the gene matches: 4. CDR3 in DNA: TGTGCCAGCAGTTACCCGGGGGGATACAATGAGCAGTTCTTC. The encoded protein is CASSYPGGYNEQFF.

V usage is TRBV7-9 and J usage is TRBJ1-2; D perhaps matches TRBD1 (6 bases). This CDR3 spans 13 amino acids. Deletions cut 5 bases from V and 4 bases from J, with 11 bases between. Germline V gene sequence: CDR1 SEHNR, CDR2 FQNEAQ (reference sequence). This CDR3 is CASSRQDIYGYTF. CDR3 DNA: TGTGCCAGCAGCCGACAGGACATCTATGGCTACACCTTC.

The genes are TRBV27 and TRBJ2-7; perhaps TRBD1 as D (6 bases). This CDR3 spans 13 amino acids. V was trimmed by 5 bases and J by 3 bases, leaving 11 bases between them. Germline-derived CDR1 and CDR2 are MNHEY and SMNVEV (reference sequence). The CDR3 here is CASSPRTDYEQYF. DNA of the CDR3: TGTGCCAGCAGTCCTCGGACAGACTACGAGCAGTACTTC.

This clone was found a few times. V is TRBV30 and J is TRBJ2-2; D is perhaps TRBD2 (5 bases). Germline CDR1 and CDR2: GTSNPN and SVGIG (reference sequence). V was shortened by 0 bases and J by 7 bases, with 9 bases between the two germline ends. There are 13 residues in the CDR3. The DNA of the CDR3 is TGTGCCTGGAGTGTATACGGGAACGGGGAGCTGTTTTTT. Translation: CAWSVYGNGELFF.

This chain uses TRBV7-8 with TRBJ1-1; D gene unclear. CDR3 length equals 14 residues. Trimming shortened V by 2 bases and J by 1 base, and 8 bases separated the two germline ends. The V gene's germline CDR1 is SGHVS and CDR2 FQNEAQ. The CDR3 sequence is CASSLLAGNTEAFF. CDR3 coding DNA: TGTGCCAGCAGCTTACTGGCAGGGAACACTGAAGCTTTCTTT.

V is TRBV27 and J is TRBJ2-3; TRBD1 matches at 10 bases. Trimming removed 6 bases from V and 6 bases from J; junction bases left unmatched: 9. The germline gives CDR1 MNHEY, CDR2 SMNVEV (reference sequence). The CDR3 length is 15 residues. CDR3 sequence (DNA): TGTGCCAGCAGGCGCCGGGACAGGGGTTCGGATACGCAGTATTTT. It encodes CASRRRDRGSDTQYF.

The chain recombines TRBV14 with TRBJ2-1; 7 bases line up with TRBD2. The V segment lost 5 bases and the J segment 3 bases; nucleotides outside the gene matches: 7. The CDR3 length is 15 residues. Germline V gives CDR1 SGHDN, CDR2 FVKESK. The CDR3 reads CASSWSGTVYNEQFF. CDR3 DNA: TGTGCCAGCAGCTGGAGCGGGACTGTCTACAATGAGCAGTTCTTC.

This chain uses TRBV2 with TRBJ2-1; 10 bases are shared with TRBD2. V was pared by 6 bases and J by 4 bases, with 6 bases of the junction left unmatched. Germline CDR1 is SNHLY and CDR2 is FYNNEI. The CDR3 runs to 15 residues. CDR3 residues: CASSSGTSAYNEQFF. In DNA form, the CDR3 reads TGTGCCAGCAGCTCCGGGACTAGCGCATACAATGAGCAGTTCTTC. Combining the CDR3 with reference TRBV2 and TRBJ2-1 gives the whole variable domain EPEVTQTPSHQVTQMGQEVILRCVPISNHLYFYWYRQILGQKVEFLVSFYNNEISEKSEIFDDQFSVERPDGSNFTLKIRSTKLEDSAMYFCASSSGTSAYNEQFFGPGTRLTVL.

The V gene is TRBV14, the J gene TRBJ1-5; 8 nucleotides agree with TRBD1. The J segment lost 1 base and the V segment lost 3 bases, leaving 8 bases of the junction unmatched. Germline-derived CDR1 and CDR2 are SGHDN and FVKESK. This CDR3 spans 17 amino acids. CDR3 coding DNA: TGTGCCAGCAGCCATGTTACAGGGGGGGCGAGCAATCAGCCCCAGCATTTT. Amino acids: CASSHVTGGASNQPQHF.